Shown below are 24 T cell receptor beta chains from a single sample sequenced in a study of regulatory T cells in long-lasting Graves disease. Time point noted: newly diagnosed GD, antithyroid drugs for less than 3 months. TCR sequences were obtained from RNA taken from PBMCs. Building of the TCR beta libraries involved iRepertoire HTBI primers and Arm-PCR of CDR3 regions. TCRdb used MiXCR to reprocess the multiplex PCR reads, holding one entry per CDR3 protein. Among about 620,000 distinct CDR3 sequences listed, roughly 15% were seen once. The same sample was also used in a study of T cells in Graves' hyperthyroidism and ophthalmopathy.

The material was peripheral blood mononuclear cells (PBMCs), obtained at new diagnosis, from a patient treated with antithyroid drugs. These receptors were collected from a woman aged 25 to 39 with Graves disease.

This chain uses TRBV11-3 with TRBJ2-1; TRBD2 aligns across 11 bases. V was clipped by 5 bases and J by 1 base; unmatched bases: 4. The CDR3 runs 16 residues. Germline CDR1 is SGHNT and CDR2 is YENEEA. CDR3 bases: TGTGCCAGCAGCCCCCGACTAGCGGGGTCCTACAATGAGCAGTTCTTC. Its translation: CASSPRLAGSYNEQFF.

This clonotype came up many times. The chain combines TRBV7-9 with TRBJ1-4; D is ambiguous. CDR3 size: 12 residues. V lost 5 bases to trimming and J lost 8 bases, with 9 bases between them. CDR1 and CDR2 (germline): SEHNR, FQNEAQ (reference sequence). CDR3 sequence reads: CASSQSDEKLFF. In nucleotides, the CDR3 is TGTGCCAGCAGCCAGTCCGACGAAAAACTGTTTTTT. Based on the CDR3 plus reference TRBV7-9 and TRBJ1-4, the full variable domain is DTGVSQNPRHKITKRGQNVTFRCDPISEHNRLYWYRQTLGQGPEFLTYFQNEAQLEKSRLLSDRFSAERPKGSFSTLEIQRTEQGDSAMYLCASSQSDEKLFFGSGTQLSVL.

This clonotype has a count of ten or more. CDR3 sequence: CASSVVLGYDEQFF. In DNA, the CDR3 is TGTGCCAGCAGCGTAGTGTTGGGGTACGATGAGCAGTTCTTC. This chain connects TRBV9 to TRBJ2-1; D not certain. The CDR3 has 14 residues. The V end lost 0 bases, the J end lost 8 bases, and 12 bases lay between the germline ends. The V gene's germline CDR1 is SGDLS and CDR2 YYNGEE.

This clonotype was recorded at least ten times. The chain links TRBV6-1 to TRBJ1-1; tentatively, D is TRBD1 (5 bases). This CDR3 is built from 17 residues. With 2 bases removed from V and 0 bases from J, the gap between germline ends came to 16 bases. Looked up from germline, CDR1 is MNHNS and CDR2 is SASEGT. CDR3 nucleotide sequence: TGTGCCAGCAGTGAAAGAATGGGACTTCCTATGAACACTGAAGCTTTCTTT. Amino acids: CASSERMGLPMNTEAFF.

There are a few counts of this clonotype. A clone one base away is much larger, so this may be a read error. The conserved phenylalanine or tryptophan normally closing the CDR3 is absent here, so this likely arose from a read error. V and J are TRBV10-1 and TRBJ1-1; no reliable D call. The CDR3 spans 13 residues. Trimming took 2 bases from V and 0 from J, leaving 4 bases between them. Germline CDR1 WNHNN, CDR2 SYGVQD (reference sequence). This CDR3 is CASSEALNTEAFS. Written as DNA, the CDR3 is TGCGCCAGCAGTGAGGCACTGAACACTGAAGCTTTCTCT.

The chain carries TRBV6-2 or TRBV6-3 and TRBJ2-1, with D perhaps TRBD2 (7 bases). Germline V gives CDR1 MNHEY, CDR2 SVGEGT. Trimming shortened V by 0 bases and J by 6 bases, and 18 bases separated the two germline ends. The CDR3 spans 17 residues. The CDR3 reads CASSYSGGGKGGNEQFF. CDR3 in DNA: TGTGCCAGCAGTTACTCGGGGGGGGGGAAAGGGGGCAATGAGCAGTTCTTC.

This clonotype was seen ten or more times. The chain couples TRBV24-1 to TRBJ2-2; D ambiguous. Trimming left V 5 bases short and J 7 bases short, with 4 bases between. The germline CDR1 and CDR2 sequences are KGHDR and SFDVKD. The CDR3 runs 11 residues. CDR3 nucleotide sequence: TGTGCCACCAGTGTGTTCGGGGAGCTGTTTTTT. It codes for CATSVFGELFF.

The CDR3 region is CAWSVQRREQFF. CDR3 in DNA: TGTGCCTGGAGTGTCCAGCGTAGGGAGCAGTTCTTC. The V call is TRBV30, the J call TRBJ2-1; D gene ambiguous. This CDR3 is built from 12 residues. In germline, CDR1 is GTSNPN, CDR2 SVGIG (reference sequence). Trimming stripped 0 bases from V and 10 bases from J, with 10 bases between.

V gene TRBV18 combines with J gene TRBJ2-1; 9 nucleotides align to TRBD2. The CDR3 spans 18 residues. CDR1 and CDR2 from the germline V gene are KGHSH and LQKENI. J was trimmed by 0 bases and V by 6 bases; bases with no gene match: 12. CDR3 DNA: TGTGCCAGCTCGTCCGGGACTAGCCTTCCAAGCTCCTACAATGAGCAGTTCTTC. As protein: CASSSGTSLPSSYNEQFF.

This clonotype was counted between two and nine times. This chain links TRBV6-1 with TRBJ1-3; D is unclear. This CDR3 spans 15 amino acids. Germline CDR1 is MNHNS and CDR2 is SASEGT. V was cut by 11 bases and J by 2 bases, with 19 bases left in between. The CDR3 DNA reads as TGTGCCGGCTCACCCCAAAAGGGAACTGGAAACACCATATATTTT. Residues: CAGSPQKGTGNTIYF.

The V and J genes are TRBV24-1 and TRBJ2-1, with D hard to call. The V gene lost 2 bases and the J gene lost 9 bases, with 13 bases spanning the gap. Germline-derived CDR1 and CDR2 are KGHDR and SFDVKD. The CDR3 has 14 amino acids. CDR3 in amino acids: CATSDSSRRGEQFF. CDR3 DNA sequence: TGTGCCACCAGTGATTCCTCCCGACGCGGTGAGCAGTTCTTC.

CDR3 amino acids: CASSLRTSGGGRETQYF. The CDR3, as DNA: TGTGCCAGCAGTCTACGTACTAGCGGGGGGGGCCGGGAGACCCAGTACTTC. This chain connects TRBV12-3 or TRBV12-4 to TRBJ2-5; 13 bases map to TRBD2. The V gene end was trimmed by 5 bases and the J gene end by 5 bases; junction bases not matched to a gene: 11. The CDR3 loop spans 17 amino acids.

This clonotype came up many times. CDR3 amino acids: CSASAGGGNSPLHF. DNA for the CDR3: TGCAGTGCTAGCGCGGGCGGTGGAAATTCACCCCTCCACTTT. The J gene is TRBJ1-6, the V gene TRBV20-1, with D hard to call. Trimming removed 3 bases at V and 7 bases at J, with 13 bases between. This CDR3 is 14 amino acids long. Germline CDR1 DFQATT, CDR2 SNEGSKA (reference sequence).

Remarks on this clonotype: A much more abundant neighbour one base away suggests this may be a read error. The chain has TRBV7-2 and TRBJ1-5, with unresolved D. CDR3 length: 16 amino acids. Germline CDR1 reads SGHTA; CDR2 reads FQGNSA. The CDR3 DNA reads TGTCCCAGCAGCTTTGAAGGACCTGGGAGCAATCAGCCCCAGCATTTT. As protein: CPSSFEGPGSNQPQHF.

The chain links TRBV11-3 to TRBJ2-1, with D tentatively TRBD2 (6 bases). The V gene's germline CDR1 is SGHNT and CDR2 YENEEA. Trimming pared 5 bases from V and 3 bases from J, leaving 20 bases between. This CDR3 has 17 residues. The CDR3 here is CASSLTTTGVIYNEQFF. As DNA, the CDR3 is TGTGCCAGCAGCCTGACGACAACGGGAGTTATCTACAATGAGCAGTTCTTC.

This clonotype was seen a few times. The chain uses TRBV6-2 or TRBV6-3 and TRBJ1-5; 7 bases fit TRBD1. Germline CDR1 and CDR2: MNHEY and SVGEGT. The CDR3 runs to 11 residues. Unmatched junction bases numbered 4, after V lost 5 bases and J lost 12 bases. The CDR3 DNA follows: TGTGCCAGCAGTGACAGGGAAATCCAGCATTTT. This translates into CASSDREIQHF.

The rearrangement uses TRBV10-2 and TRBJ2-2, with D unclear. The germline V gene has CDR1 WSHSY and CDR2 SAAADI. The CDR3 extends over 16 amino acids. With 2 bases removed from V and 0 bases from J, the gap between germline ends came to 10 bases. CDR3 sequence (DNA): TGCGCCAGCAGTGAGCGTAGGGCCGCGAACACCGGGGAGCTGTTTTTT. Protein: CASSERRAANTGELFF.

This clonotype has ten or more counts. The genes are TRBV24-1 and TRBJ2-5; D remains unclear. CDR3 size: 11 residues. CDR1 and CDR2 from the germline V gene are KGHDR and SFDVKD. The V end was cut by 9 bases, the J end by 4 bases, with 8 bases between. CDR3 region: CATGASETQYF. In DNA, the CDR3 is TGTGCCACCGGAGCGTCAGAGACCCAGTACTTC.

Here the CDR3 reads CASHYSRGRGSPLHF. In nucleotides, the CDR3 is TGTGCCAGCCACTACTCCAGGGGGCGAGGTTCACCCCTCCACTTT. The gene calls are TRBV28 and TRBJ1-6; the match to TRBD1 covers 8 bases. The V and J ends lost 8 bases and 9 bases, in that order; junction bases with no gene match: 12. There are 15 residues in the CDR3. The germline gives CDR1 MDHEN, CDR2 SYDVKM. Drawing the rest from reference TRBV28 and TRBJ1-6, the complete variable domain is DVKVTQSSRYLVKRTGEKVFLECVQDMDHENMFWYRQDPGLGLRLIYFSYDVKMKEKGDIPEGYSVSREKKERFSLILESASTNQTSMYLCASHYSRGRGSPLHFGNGTRLTVT.

This rearrangement joins TRBV6-1 to TRBJ1-5, with 8 bases fitting TRBD1. V dropped 4 bases and J dropped 5; count of bases not matched to a gene: 16. CDR1 is MNHNS, CDR2 SASEGT, per germline. The CDR3 has 18 residues. The chain's CDR3 is CASSVPGRTGRLYQPQHF. As DNA, the CDR3 is TGTGCCAGCAGTGTTCCAGGGCGGACAGGGAGGTTGTATCAGCCCCAGCATTTT.

This clonotype was seen at least ten times. V gene TRBV12-3 or TRBV12-4 combines with J gene TRBJ2-1, with D maybe TRBD1 (5 bases). Trimming stripped 6 bases from V and 5 bases from J, with 11 bases between. The CDR3 is 13 amino acids. CDR3 amino acids: CASSSDSHNEQFF. In nucleotides, the CDR3 is TGTGCCAGCAGCAGCGACAGCCACAATGAGCAGTTCTTC.

This clonotype turned up a few times. This chain uses TRBV11-2 with TRBJ2-4; D might be TRBD1 or TRBD2, each matching 5 bases. The CDR3 covers 17 residues. Germline V gene data show CDR1 as SGHAT and CDR2 as FQNNGV. Trimming pared 1 base from V and 2 bases from J, leaving 15 bases between. CDR3 nucleotide sequence: TGTGCCAGCAGCTTAGTTTCAGGGAGTTTAACCAAAAACATTCAGTACTTC. Protein sequence: CASSLVSGSLTKNIQYF.

Comments on this clonotype: It may be a read error: a sequence one base away is much more abundant. This sequence joins TRBV28 and TRBJ2-1, with no clear D. The germline gives CDR1 MDHEN, CDR2 SYDVKM. This CDR3 is built from 14 residues. CDR3 sequence: CASSFSSTYNEQLF. The CDR3 DNA reads TGTGCCAGCAGTTTCTCCAGTACCTACAATGAGCAGCTCTTC.

This clonotype was seen a few times. This chain connects TRBV10-3 to TRBJ2-3; TRBD2 agrees at 14 bases. Trimming took 2 bases from V and 4 from J; bases not matched to a gene: 8. Germline-derived CDR1 and CDR2 are ENHRY and SYGVKD. CDR3 length: 18 residues. CDR3: CAISEAAGTSGSPDTQYF. CDR3 in DNA: TGTGCCATCAGTGAGGCAGCTGGGACTAGCGGGAGTCCAGATACGCAGTATTTT.